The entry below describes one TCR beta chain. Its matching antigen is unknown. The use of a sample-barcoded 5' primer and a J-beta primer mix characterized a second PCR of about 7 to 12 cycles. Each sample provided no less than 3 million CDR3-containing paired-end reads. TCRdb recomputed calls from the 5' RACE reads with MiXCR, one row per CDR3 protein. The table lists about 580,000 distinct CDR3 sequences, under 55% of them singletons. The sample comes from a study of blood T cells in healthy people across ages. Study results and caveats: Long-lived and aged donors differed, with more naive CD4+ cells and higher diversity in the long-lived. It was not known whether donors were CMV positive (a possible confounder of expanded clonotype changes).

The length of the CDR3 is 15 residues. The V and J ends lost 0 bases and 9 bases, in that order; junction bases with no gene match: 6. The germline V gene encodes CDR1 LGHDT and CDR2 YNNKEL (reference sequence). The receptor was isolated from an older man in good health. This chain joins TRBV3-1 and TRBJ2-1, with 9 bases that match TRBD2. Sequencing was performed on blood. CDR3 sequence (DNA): TGTGCCAGCAGCCAAGAAGCGGGGGGAAGTGGTGAGCAGTTCTTC. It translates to CASSQEAGGSGEQFF.